This TCR beta chain was recovered during a study of cytomegalovirus exposure and HLA in healthy donors. For the study at large: In a later analysis, the 90 to 150 validation repertoires were reported to have used the same platform as the approximately 690 first-cohort repertoires.

TCRdb's copy holds only in-frame clones and misses some; the assay was immunoSEQ multiplex PCR. The sample consists of 180,000 or so clones, about nine tenths of them appearing once. The CDR3 has 13 residues. With 2 bases removed from V and 0 bases from J, the gap between germline ends came to 5 bases. The V gene's germline CDR1 is SGDLS and CDR2 YYNGEE. The chain joins TRBV9 to TRBJ1-2; D is unresolved. The clonotype comes from a man aged 30-40 years in good health and CMV-seropositive. Specimen: PBMCs. CDR3 nucleotides: TGTGCCAGCAGCGTCTCAGCTAACTATGGCTACACCTTC. Residues: CASSVSANYGYTF.